This T cell receptor beta chain was captured by sequencing in a study of blood T cell repertoires in COVID-19. Study at large: Acute and convalescent COVID-19 samples came from the United States, Italy and Spain. Nucleic acid was either cDNA or gDNA, and it came from T cells, B-cell-depleted T cells, or PBMCs.

Germline trimming cut 0 bases from V and 8 bases from J; bases unmatched to any gene: 11. The CDR3 has 17 residues. CDR1 and CDR2 from the germline V gene are MGHRA and YSYEKL. Original data processing: Cell counts per sample came from amplifying reference gene primers. Here immunoSEQ multiplex PCR was the method, and the copy in TCRdb shows in-frame clones only, minus some. The V and J calls and clone size are taken from that table; D and trimming were inferred from the DNA. Found here are around 83,000 clones, about 83% of them singletons; the top ten hold approximately 15%. The TCR comes from a woman in her sixties or seventies with acute or convalescent COVID-19. Sample: peripheral blood. The J gene is TRBJ2-4, the V gene TRBV4-1; 9 positions match TRBD2. The CDR3 DNA is TGCGCCAGCAGCCAAGACCCAGCGGGACTAGCTAGGGACATTCAGTACTTC. It translates to CASSQDPAGLARDIQYF.